This T cell receptor beta chain was retrieved from a study of early stage breast cancer tumors. The germline V and J ends were trimmed by 0 bases and 4 bases, with 7 bases remaining between them. The CDR3 loop spans 13 amino acids. From germline, CDR1 is GTSNPN and CDR2 SVGIG (reference sequence). TCRdb's table, derived via immunoSEQ multiplex PCR, lists solely in-frame clones and lacks some. This table has 60,000 to 80,000 clones, 79% appearing once. The source of this sequence is a person between 60 and 69 years old with breast cancer. The chain links TRBV30 to TRBJ1-3; unclear D gene. Sequencing was carried out using blood. Here the CDR3 DNA reads TGTGCCTGGAGTGTACTGGGGGGAAACACCATATATTTT. Its protein product is CAWSVLGGNTIYF.